The 16 T cell receptor beta chains below come from one sample, sequenced in a study of blood T cells in healthy people across ages (dated by TCRdb to between 2014 and 2017). Libraries were made using 5' RACE. Sequencing relied on an Illumina HiSeq 2500. A second about 7 to 11 cycle PCR used a sample-barcoded 5' primer and a J-beta primer mix. TCRdb reprocessing: public reads trimmed at Q25 with fastp, clones called with MiXCR, in-frame beta chains kept. Under each unique CDR3 protein, matching rows form one entry showing the most common genes and DNA. In all, the sample holds 1.2 million to 1.5 million distinct CDR3 sequences, and approximately 63% of those were seen once. Roughly 6.3% of the sample is in the top ten clones. The sample taken for sequencing was blood. The source of these receptors is a man aged 18 to 35 in good health.

This clonotype was detected only a few times. The V and J genes are TRBV25-1 and TRBJ2-5; D uncertain. Trimming took 8 bases from V and 4 from J, leaving 8 bases between them. This CDR3 is built from 11 residues. Germline-derived CDR1 and CDR2 are MGHDK and SYGVNS. The DNA for the CDR3 is TGTGCCAGCTTTGTTGGAGAGACCCAGTACTTC. Translated, it gives CASFVGETQYF.

V and J are TRBV27 and TRBJ2-1; D is perhaps TRBD2 (5 bases). Germline V gives CDR1 MNHEY, CDR2 SMNVEV (reference sequence). With 9 bases removed from V and 6 bases from J, the gap between germline ends came to 21 bases. The CDR3 is made up of 15 amino acids. Written as DNA, the CDR3 is TGTGCCAGTCGCCGGGATTCCGGGCCCACCAATGAGCAGTTCTTC. Translated: CASRRDSGPTNEQFF.

This clonotype has only a few counts. The J gene is TRBJ1-2, the V gene TRBV20-1; 8 bases fit TRBD1. The CDR3 length is 13 residues. The V and J ends lost 6 bases and 5 bases, in that order; junction bases with no gene match: 8. CDR1 is DFQATT, CDR2 SNEGSKA, per germline (reference sequence). Here the CDR3 reads CSAEAGGLYGYTF. The CDR3 bases are TGCAGTGCCGAGGCAGGGGGCCTGTATGGCTACACCTTC.

This chain joins TRBV20-1 and TRBJ1-1; D gene uncertain. The germline V gene encodes CDR1 DFQATT and CDR2 SNEGSKA (reference sequence). V lost 1 base, J lost 0 bases, and 9 bases lay in between. CDR3 length equals 14 residues. The CDR3 loop reads CSARVSQLNTEAFF. CDR3 coding DNA: TGCAGTGCTAGAGTGAGTCAGTTGAACACTGAAGCTTTCTTT.

This clonotype has a handful of counts. V is TRBV10-3 and J is TRBJ1-2; a possible D gene is TRBD1 (5 bases). CDR3 size: 13 residues. Germline lookup yields CDR1 ENHRY and CDR2 SYGVKD. Trimming took 3 bases from V and 6 from J, leaving 11 bases between them. CDR3 nucleotides: TGTGCCATCAGTGATGTACAGGAGAATGGCTACACCTTC. This sequence encodes CAISDVQENGYTF.

The rearrangement links TRBV6-5 to TRBJ1-6; maybe TRBD1 (5 bases). V shed 2 bases and J shed 7 bases, with 9 bases lying between them. CDR3 length: 14 residues. Germline values: CDR1 MNHEY, CDR2 SVGAGI. The chain's CDR3 is CASSYQGWNSPLHF. The CDR3 DNA follows: TGTGCCAGCAGTTACCAGGGTTGGAATTCACCCCTCCACTTT.

This clonotype appeared a few times. The genes are TRBV20-1 and TRBJ2-1; 9 bases map to TRBD2. With V trimmed by 5 bases and J by 3 bases, 5 bases remained unmatched. This CDR3 has 14 residues. CDR1 and CDR2 (germline): DFQATT, SNEGSKA (reference sequence). CDR3 coding DNA: TGCAGTGCTCATAGCGGGAGAGACTACAATGAGCAGTTCTTC. Its protein product is CSAHSGRDYNEQFF.

This chain joins TRBV14 and TRBJ2-5; D unresolved. Judging by the DNA end, TRBJ2-7 fits better; the J call may be wrong. There are 14 residues in the CDR3. CDR1 SGHDN and CDR2 FVKESK come from the germline V gene. The CDR3 sequence is CASSRFPTTYEQYF. CDR3 nucleotide sequence: TGTGCCAGCAGCCGGTTTCCAACGACCTACGAGCAGTACTTC.

V gene TRBV4-2 combines with J gene TRBJ2-5, with D possibly matching TRBD2 (5 bases). CDR1 and CDR2 from the germline V gene are LGHNA and YNFKEQ. The CDR3 has 15 amino acids. V lost 1 base and J 4 bases, leaving 13 bases between the germline ends. The CDR3 coding sequence is TGTGCCAGCAGCCAAGGTCCGGGAAGTCTAGAGACCCAGTACTTC. Its translation: CASSQGPGSLETQYF.

The chain recombines TRBV7-9 with TRBJ2-3, with D perhaps matching TRBD2 (5 bases). CDR3 length: 13 residues. Trimming removed 5 bases at V and 8 bases at J, with 14 bases between. Germline V gene lookup returns CDR1 SEHNR and CDR2 FQNEAQ (reference sequence). The CDR3 nucleotides read TGTGCCAGCAGCGACCTGGACTTGGGTACGCAGTATTTT. Protein sequence: CASSDLDLGTQYF.

This clonotype was observed a handful of times. The chain uses TRBV29-1 and TRBJ2-3, with D possibly matching TRBD2 (5 bases). V dropped 5 bases and J dropped 11 bases, with 8 bases sitting between them. This CDR3 has 9 amino acids. Looked up from germline, CDR1 is SQVTM and CDR2 is ANQGSEA. Written as DNA, the CDR3 is TGCAGCGTTTCGGGAAGGCAGTATTTT. It yields the protein CSVSGRQYF.

The genes are TRBV7-9 and TRBJ2-3; 7 positions agree with TRBD1. Trimming took 5 bases from V and 2 from J; bases not matched to a gene: 7. Germline V gene sequence: CDR1 SEHNR, CDR2 FQNEAQ (reference sequence). The CDR3 length is 15 residues. The CDR3 DNA sequence: TGTGCCAGCAGCATACAGGGGACAACCACAGATACGCAGTATTTT. Protein sequence: CASSIQGTTTDTQYF.

The chain recombines TRBV29-1 with TRBJ2-3, with a weak D call TRBD1 (5 bases). This CDR3 comprises 14 residues. Per the germline V gene, CDR1 is SQVTM and CDR2 is ANQGSEA. Between the trimmed V and J ends, which lost 1 base and 0 bases, there was a span of 8 bases. The CDR3 is CSVEGRASTDTQYF. As DNA, the CDR3 is TGCAGCGTTGAAGGCAGGGCTAGCACAGATACGCAGTATTTT.

The J gene is TRBJ1-1, the V gene TRBV12-3 or TRBV12-4; tentative D call: TRBD1 (5 bases). The CDR3 is 12 residues long. Trimming pared 3 bases from V and 6 bases from J, leaving 8 bases between. Here the CDR3 reads CASSFIGAEAFF. CDR3 DNA sequence: TGTGCCAGCAGTTTCATAGGGGCTGAAGCTTTCTTT.

The chain uses TRBV15 and TRBJ1-1; D uncertain. Germline CDR1 reads LNHNV; CDR2 reads YYDKDF (reference sequence). The CDR3 extends over 15 amino acids. The V end was cut by 5 bases, the J end by 3 bases, with 16 bases between. CDR3 sequence reads: CATSASLGGDTEAFF. The DNA for the CDR3 is TGTGCCACCAGCGCTTCTCTGGGTGGGGACACTGAAGCTTTCTTT.

V and J are TRBV12-3 or TRBV12-4 and TRBJ2-1, with 10 bases aligning to TRBD2. The CDR3 contains 16 residues. V gave up 6 bases and J gave up 5 bases; unmatched junction bases: 10. Here the CDR3 reads CASSRSGLAGDNEQFF. CDR3 nucleotides: TGTGCCAGCAGCCGCTCGGGCCTAGCGGGGGACAATGAGCAGTTCTTC.